The 7 T cell receptor beta chains below all came from one sample that was sequenced in a study of blood T cells in healthy people across ages. The use of a sample-barcoded 5' primer and a J-beta primer mix characterized a second PCR of roughly 7 to 11 cycles. Each CDR3 protein gets one entry after TCRdb re-called the 5' RACE reads with MiXCR. Among around 1,600,000 distinct CDR3 sequences listed, 35% to 45% were seen once. Sequencing was performed on blood. Receptors originate from a woman aged 18 to 35 in good health.

This clonotype has more than one count but fewer than ten. This chain links TRBV12-3 or TRBV12-4 with TRBJ2-7; TRBD1 or TRBD2 may be the D gene (5 bases each). Trimming stripped 5 bases from V and 5 bases from J, with 16 bases between. This CDR3 has 14 residues. The chain's CDR3 is CASSPQHGDHEQYF. The CDR3 region has the DNA TGTGCCAGCAGTCCTCAGCATGGGGACCACGAGCAGTACTTC.

The chain combines TRBV4-2 with TRBJ2-5; 9 bases align to TRBD2. The germline V gene encodes CDR1 LGHNA and CDR2 YNFKEQ. CDR3 size: 15 residues. The trim removed 1 base at V and 5 bases at J, leaving 5 bases unmatched. This CDR3 reads CASSQGPTSGETQYF. Here the CDR3 DNA reads TGTGCCAGCAGCCAAGGTCCGACTAGCGGTGAGACCCAGTACTTC.

This clonotype was recorded at least ten times. The chain recombines TRBV7-2 with TRBJ2-1; 11 bases map to TRBD2. The CDR3 sequence is 15 residues long. CDR1 SGHTA and CDR2 FQGNSA come from the germline V gene. V shed 3 bases, J shed 2 bases, and the junction held 0 bases outside the gene matches. In nucleotides, the CDR3 is TGTGCCAGCAGCTTTAGCGGGGGGGCCTACAATGAGCAGTTCTTC. Its protein is CASSFSGGAYNEQFF.

The chain recombines TRBV20-1 with TRBJ2-1; D might be TRBD1 (5 bases). V was clipped by 3 bases and J by 9 bases, with 12 bases between them. CDR3 length equals 12 residues. Germline V gene sequence: CDR1 DFQATT, CDR2 SNEGSKA (reference sequence). CDR3: CSARDIVPEQFF. The CDR3 DNA follows: TGCAGTGCTAGGGACATCGTACCTGAGCAGTTCTTC.

This clonotype has just one count. The chain combines TRBV6-2 or TRBV6-3 with TRBJ2-3; TRBD2 is a possible D gene (5 bases). CDR3 length: 13 amino acids. Per germline, CDR1 MNHEY and CDR2 SVGEGT. Trimming removed 11 bases from V and 4 bases from J, with 16 bases in between. Here the CDR3 reads CAGTDAGADTQYF. The CDR3 DNA sequence: TGTGCCGGAACAGATGCGGGCGCAGATACGCAGTATTTT.

This clonotype has just one count. The chain uses TRBV2 and TRBJ1-2, with no clear D. The CDR3 length is 14 residues. Trimming pared 1 base from V and 4 bases from J, leaving 10 bases between. The germline gives CDR1 SNHLY, CDR2 FYNNEI. In DNA form, the CDR3 reads TGTGCCAGCAGTGAAGTGCCCGATGTCTATGGCTACACCTTC. It specifies CASSEVPDVYGYTF.

This clonotype turned up a few times. The CDR3 loop reads CASSQPPTSGRRNEQFF. As DNA, the CDR3 is TGCGCCAGCAGCCAACCCCCGACTAGCGGGAGAAGGAATGAGCAGTTCTTC. The chain uses TRBV4-1 and TRBJ2-1; 12 nucleotides agree with TRBD2. This CDR3 contains 17 residues. J was trimmed by 7 bases and V by 2 bases; bases with no gene match: 9. Germline CDR1 is MGHRA and CDR2 is YSYEKL.